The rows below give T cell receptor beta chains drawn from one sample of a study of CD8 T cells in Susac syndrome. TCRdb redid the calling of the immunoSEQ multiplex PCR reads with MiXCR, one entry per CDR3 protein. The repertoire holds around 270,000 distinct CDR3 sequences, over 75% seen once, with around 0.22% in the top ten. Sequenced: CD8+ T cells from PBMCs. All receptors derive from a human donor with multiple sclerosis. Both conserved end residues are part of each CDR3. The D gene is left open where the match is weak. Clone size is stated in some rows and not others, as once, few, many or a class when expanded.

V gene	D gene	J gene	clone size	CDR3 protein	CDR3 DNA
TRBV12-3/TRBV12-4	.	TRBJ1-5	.	CASTEAGNQPQHF	TGTGCCAGCACAGAGGCAGGCAATCAGCCCCAGCATTTT
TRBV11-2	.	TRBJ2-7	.	CASTALGGNPYEQYF	TGTGCCAGCACCGCCCTTGGCGGGAACCCCTACGAGCAGTACTTC
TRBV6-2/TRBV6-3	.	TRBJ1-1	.	CASSYVQGTEAFF	TGTGCCAGCAGTTACGTACAGGGCACTGAAGCTTTCTTT
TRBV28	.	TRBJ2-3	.	CASSLTFLTDTQYF	TGTGCCAGCAGTTTAACGTTTCTCACAGATACGCAGTATTTT
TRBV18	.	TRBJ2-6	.	CASSPIFAGANVLTF	TGTGCCAGCTCACCCATCTTTGCTGGGGCCAACGTCCTGACTTTC
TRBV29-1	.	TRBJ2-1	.	CSVEKEDPSSYNEQFF	TGCAGCGTTGAAAAGGAGGATCCCAGCTCCTACAATGAGCAGTTCTTC
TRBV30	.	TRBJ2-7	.	CAWSLQGYEQYF	TGTGCCTGGAGCCTACAGGGTTACGAGCAGTACTTC
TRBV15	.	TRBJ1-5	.	CATSRVLGSNQPQHF	TGTGCCACCAGCAGAGTTTTAGGGAGCAATCAGCCCCAGCATTTT
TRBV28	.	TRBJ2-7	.	CASSPARDGYEQYF	TGTGCCAGCAGTCCCGCCAGGGACGGCTACGAGCAGTACTTC
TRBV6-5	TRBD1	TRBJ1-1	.	CASSRQGYTEAFF	TGTGCCAGCAGCCGACAGGGGTACACTGAAGCTTTCTTT
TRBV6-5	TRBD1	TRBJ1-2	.	CASRLSGTGHGYTF	TGTGCCAGCAGGTTGTCCGGGACAGGGCATGGCTACACCTTC
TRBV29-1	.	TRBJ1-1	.	CSVGSGTQWAFF	TGCAGCGTTGGTTCGGGGACACAATGGGCTTTCTTT
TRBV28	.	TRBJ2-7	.	CASSFDAGSDEQYF	TGTGCCAGCAGTTTCGACGCGGGGTCGGACGAGCAGTACTTC
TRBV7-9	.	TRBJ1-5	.	CASSSTGDSNQPQHF	TGTGCCAGCAGCTCTACGGGGGATAGCAATCAGCCCCAGCATTTT
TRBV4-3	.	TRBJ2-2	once	CASSIADGELFF	TGCGCCAGCAGCATAGCCGACGGGGAGCTGTTTTTT
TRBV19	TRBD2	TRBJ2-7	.	CASSLLGLEGEQYF	TGTGCCAGTAGTTTGTTGGGACTAGAGGGCGAGCAGTACTTC
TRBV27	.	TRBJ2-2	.	CASSLDAGNTGELFF	TGTGCCAGCAGTTTGGACGCGGGGAACACCGGGGAGCTGTTTTTT
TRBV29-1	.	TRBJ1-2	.	CSVSNYGYTF	TGCAGCGTTTCCAACTATGGCTACACCTTC
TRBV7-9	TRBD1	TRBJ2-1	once	CASRSRTGVHEQFF	TGTGCCAGCAGATCTCGGACAGGGGTACATGAGCAGTTCTTC
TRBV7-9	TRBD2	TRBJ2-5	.	CASSPRTSGRAQETQYF	TGTGCCAGCAGCCCTAGGACTAGCGGGAGGGCACAAGAGACCCAGTACTTC
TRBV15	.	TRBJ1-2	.	CATSPSPDYGYTF	TGTGCCACCAGCCCTAGTCCGGATTATGGCTACACCTTC
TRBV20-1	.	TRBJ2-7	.	CSARDPDRAYEQYF	TGCAGTGCTAGAGATCCGGACCGAGCCTACGAGCAGTACTTC
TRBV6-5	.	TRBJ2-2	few	CASSYGGPGELFF	TGTGCCAGCAGTTACGGGGGACCCGGGGAGCTGTTTTTT
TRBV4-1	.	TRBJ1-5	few	CASSQAPGSNQPQHF	TGCGCCAGCAGCCAAGCGCCGGGTAGCAATCAGCCCCAGCATTTT
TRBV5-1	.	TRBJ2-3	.	CASSLAYGSGDTQYF	TGCGCCAGCAGCTTGGCCTACGGGTCCGGGGATACGCAGTATTTT
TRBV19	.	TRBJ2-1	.	CASSIADGRYEQFF	TGTGCCAGTAGTATTGCTGACGGAAGATATGAGCAGTTCTTC
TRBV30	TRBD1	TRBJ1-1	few	CAWSTLPGQGGRAFF	TGTGCCTGGAGTACCCTACCCGGACAGGGGGGGAGAGCTTTCTTT
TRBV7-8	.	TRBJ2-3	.	CASSLLGPDTQYF	TGTGCCAGCAGCCTCCTTGGCCCAGATACGCAGTATTTT
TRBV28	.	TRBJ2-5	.	CASSSPGRGPGAQYF	TGTGCCAGCAGTTCCCCGGGACGCGGACCCGGGGCCCAGTACTTC
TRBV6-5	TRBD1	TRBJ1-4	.	CASSYTNRGEKLFF	TGTGCCAGCAGTTACACCAACAGGGGGGAAAAACTGTTTTTT
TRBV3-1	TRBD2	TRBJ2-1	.	CASSLGLAGGPDEQFF	TGTGCCAGCAGCCTAGGACTAGCGGGAGGGCCCGATGAGCAGTTCTTC